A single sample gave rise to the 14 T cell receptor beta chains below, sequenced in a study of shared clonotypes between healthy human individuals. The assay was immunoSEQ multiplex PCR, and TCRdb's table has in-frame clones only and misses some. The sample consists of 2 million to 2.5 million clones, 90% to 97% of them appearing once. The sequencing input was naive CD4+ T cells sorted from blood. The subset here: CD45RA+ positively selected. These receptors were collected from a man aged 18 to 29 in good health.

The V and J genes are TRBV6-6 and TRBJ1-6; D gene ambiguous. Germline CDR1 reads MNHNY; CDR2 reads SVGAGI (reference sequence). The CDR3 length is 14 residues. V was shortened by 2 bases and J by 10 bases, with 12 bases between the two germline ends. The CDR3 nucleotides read TGTGCCAGCAGTTACGACTCCGTCGGGTCACCCCTCCACTTT. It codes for CASSYDSVGSPLHF.

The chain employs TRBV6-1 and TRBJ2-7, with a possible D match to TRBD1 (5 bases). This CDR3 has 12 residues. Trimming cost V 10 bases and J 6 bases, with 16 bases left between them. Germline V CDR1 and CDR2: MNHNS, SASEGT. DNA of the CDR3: TGTGCCACTGGGGCGATCCCCTCCGAGCAGTACTTC. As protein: CATGAIPSEQYF.

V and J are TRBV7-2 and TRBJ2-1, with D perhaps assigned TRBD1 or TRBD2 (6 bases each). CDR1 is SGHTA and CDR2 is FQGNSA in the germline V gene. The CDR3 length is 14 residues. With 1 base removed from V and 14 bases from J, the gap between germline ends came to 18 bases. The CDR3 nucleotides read TGTGCCAGCAGCTTAGGAGGGGGGTCCGATTCAGAGTTCTTC. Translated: CASSLGGGSDSEFF.

In nucleotides, the CDR3 is TGTGCCAGCACCCTTAGAGGCAGGGGTCACTACGAGCAGTACTTC. Amino acid sequence: CASTLRGRGHYEQYF. The V and J genes are TRBV11-2 and TRBJ2-7; possible D gene TRBD1, 6 bases. The germline CDR1 and CDR2 sequences are SGHAT and FQNNGV. V was pared by 7 bases and J by 3 bases, with 19 bases between. The CDR3 runs to 15 residues.

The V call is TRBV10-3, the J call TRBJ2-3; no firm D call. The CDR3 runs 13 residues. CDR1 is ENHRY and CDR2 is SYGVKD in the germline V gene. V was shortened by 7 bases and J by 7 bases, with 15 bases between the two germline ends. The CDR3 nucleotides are TGTGCCATCAATAAGCTTGGCGGAAATACGCAGTATTTT. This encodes CAINKLGGNTQYF.

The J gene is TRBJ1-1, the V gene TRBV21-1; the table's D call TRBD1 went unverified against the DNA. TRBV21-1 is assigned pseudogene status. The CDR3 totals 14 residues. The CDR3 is CASSKQGGNTEAFF. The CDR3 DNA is TGTGCCAGCAGCAAACAGGGCGGGAACACTGAAGCTTTCTTT.

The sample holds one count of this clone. The CDR3 DNA reads TGTGCCAGCTCACCACCGGGGCTAGCGGGAGGGTACAATGAGCAGTTCTTC. It yields the protein CASSPPGLAGGYNEQFF. The rearrangement links TRBV18 to TRBJ2-1, with TRBD2 matching over 12 bases. This CDR3 has 17 residues. Germline V CDR1 and CDR2: KGHSH, LQKENI. J lost 4 bases, V lost 0 bases, and 4 bases had no gene match. Looking up the rest from reference TRBV18 and TRBJ2-1 gives the full variable domain: NAGVMQNPRHLVRRRGQEARLRCSPMKGHSHVYWYRQLPEEGLKFMVYLQKENIIDESGMPKERFSAEFPKEGPSILRIQQVVRGDSAAYFCASSPPGLAGGYNEQFFGPGTRLTVL.

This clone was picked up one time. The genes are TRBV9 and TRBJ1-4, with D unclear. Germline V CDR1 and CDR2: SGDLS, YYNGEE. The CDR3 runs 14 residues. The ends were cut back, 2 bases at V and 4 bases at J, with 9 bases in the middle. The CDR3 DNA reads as TGTGCCAGCAGCGTTGGCGGGTTTAATGAAAAACTGTTTTTT. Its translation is CASSVGGFNEKLFF.

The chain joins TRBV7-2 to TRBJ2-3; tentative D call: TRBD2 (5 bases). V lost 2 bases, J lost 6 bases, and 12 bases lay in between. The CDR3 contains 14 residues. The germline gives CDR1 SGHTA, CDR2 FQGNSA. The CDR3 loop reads CASSLSFLADTQYF. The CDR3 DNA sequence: TGTGCCAGCAGCTTATCATTTTTAGCGGATACGCAGTATTTT.

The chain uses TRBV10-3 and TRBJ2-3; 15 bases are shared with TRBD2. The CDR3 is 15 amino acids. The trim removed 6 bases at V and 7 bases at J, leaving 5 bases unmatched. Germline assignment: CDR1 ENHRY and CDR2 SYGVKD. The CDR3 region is CAISGLAGGPYTQYF. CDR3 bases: TGTGCCATCAGCGGACTAGCGGGAGGGCCCTATACGCAGTATTTT.

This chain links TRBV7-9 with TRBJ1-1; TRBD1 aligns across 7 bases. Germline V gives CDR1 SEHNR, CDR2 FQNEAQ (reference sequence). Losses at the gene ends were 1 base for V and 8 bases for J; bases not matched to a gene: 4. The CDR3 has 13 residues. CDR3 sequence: CASSLGRGPEAFF. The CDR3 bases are TGTGCCAGCAGCTTAGGGAGGGGGCCAGAAGCTTTCTTT. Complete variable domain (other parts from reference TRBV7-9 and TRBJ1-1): DTGVSQNPRHKITKRGQNVTFRCDPISEHNRLYWYRQTLGQGPEFLTYFQNEAQLEKSRLLSDRFSAERPKGSFSTLEIQRTEQGDSAMYLCASSLGRGPEAFFGQGTRLTVV.

The DNA of the CDR3 is TGTGCCTGGAGCCTTATTCCAACTAATGAAAAACTGTTTTTT. It specifies CAWSLIPTNEKLFF. This rearrangement joins TRBV30 to TRBJ1-4; the D is unclear. Looked up from germline, CDR1 is GTSNPN and CDR2 is SVGIG (reference sequence). Trimming left V 3 bases short and J 0 bases short, with 8 bases between. The CDR3 is made up of 14 amino acids.

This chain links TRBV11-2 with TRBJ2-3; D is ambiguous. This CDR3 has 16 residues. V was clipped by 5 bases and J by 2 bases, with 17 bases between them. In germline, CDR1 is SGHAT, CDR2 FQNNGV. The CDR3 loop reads CASSPELIKFTDTQYF. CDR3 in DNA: TGTGCCAGCAGCCCAGAGCTGATTAAGTTCACAGATACGCAGTATTTT.

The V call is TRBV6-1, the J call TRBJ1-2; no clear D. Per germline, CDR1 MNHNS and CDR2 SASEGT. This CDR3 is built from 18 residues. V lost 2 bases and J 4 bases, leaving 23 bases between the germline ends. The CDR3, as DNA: TGTGCCAGCAGTGAACGGGCAGGTGTTCATCTAAGATCCTATGGCTACACCTTC. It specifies CASSERAGVHLRSYGYTF.